Detailed here is one T cell receptor beta chain. Other nucleotide sequences in the sample specify the same CDR3. The entry originates in a study of blood T cell repertoires in COVID-19. Across the study: The United States, Italy and Spain provided the acute and convalescent COVID-19 samples. PBMCs, B-cell-depleted T cells, or T cells provided the cDNA or gDNA that made up the material.

Original data processing: Estimates of nucleated cell counts were drawn from the amplification of reference gene primers. Sequencing used immunoSEQ multiplex PCR; TCRdb keeps in-frame clones, though not all of them. Clone size and V and J calls were adopted from that table, with D and trimming inferred from the DNA. The table records 65,000 to 90,000 clones, more than 75% of them present only once. There are 16 residues in the CDR3. Germline CDR1 is LNHDA and CDR2 is SQIVND (reference sequence). Unmatched junction bases numbered 9, after V lost 2 bases and J lost 6 bases. Input material: peripheral blood. The rearrangement uses TRBV19 and TRBJ2-1; 8 nucleotides line up with TRBD2. The TCR comes from a human donor in a cohort sampled during active COVID-19. DNA of the CDR3: TGTGCCAGTAGTATAAGGAGTGGCGGGGGGTTCAATGAGCAGTTCTTC. It codes for CASSIRSGGGFNEQFF.